The 22 T cell receptor beta chains given below trace back to one sample, sequenced in a study of Ad26.COV2.S vaccination and SARS-CoV-2 variants. Clones were read by immunoSEQ multiplex PCR, and TCRdb kept only the in-frame ones, dropping some. The sample holds a few hundred thousand clones; about nine tenths are singletons and the top ten take roughly 3.6%. Treatment described: roughly 19 received Ad26.COV2.S at low or high dose, single or two shots; roughly five received placebo; per-sample allocation not given. The study sampled participants on day 63 after the first vaccine or placebo injection. The sample here was peripheral blood, taken in a trial of Ad26.COV2.S vaccine versus placebo. These receptors came from a person aged 18-65 years who received the Ad26.COV2.S COVID-19 vaccine or a placebo.

This chain joins TRBV6-2 or TRBV6-3 and TRBJ1-2, with D perhaps matching TRBD1 (6 bases). From germline, CDR1 is MNHEY and CDR2 SVGEGT. This CDR3 is built from 16 residues. V lost 6 bases to trimming and J lost 2 bases, with 19 bases between them. In DNA, the CDR3 is TGTGCCAGCAGCTCCCTCGGACAGTCGTCGAACTATGGCTACACCTTC. This translates into CASSSLGQSSNYGYTF.

The gene calls are TRBV5-1 and TRBJ1-6; no clear D. This CDR3 contains 15 residues. V was clipped by 0 bases and J by 11 bases, with 15 bases between them. CDR1 and CDR2 (germline): SGHRS, YFSETQ. CDR3 region: CASSLGEESAAPLHF. CDR3 nucleotides: TGCGCCAGCAGCTTGGGGGAGGAGTCGGCTGCACCCCTCCACTTT.

The rearrangement links TRBV10-3 to TRBJ2-5; 8 bases fit TRBD1. After removal of 6 bases from V and 5 bases from J, the junction contained 8 bases not matched to a gene. Germline CDR1 is ENHRY and CDR2 is SYGVKD. The CDR3 has 14 amino acids. The CDR3 DNA reads TGTGCCATCAGGGACAGGGTCCAGGGGGAGACCCAGTACTTC. Amino acid sequence: CAIRDRVQGETQYF.

The gene calls are TRBV7-8 and TRBJ1-5, with 7 bases identical to TRBD1. Germline CDR1 SGHVS, CDR2 FQNEAQ. The CDR3 extends over 16 amino acids. V trimming: 4 bases; J trimming: 4 bases; junction bases outside the gene matches: 10. In nucleotides, the CDR3 is TGTGCCAGCAGCTCGCGGGAAGGGGGCTGGAATCAGCCCCAGCATTTT. Residues: CASSSREGGWNQPQHF.

The rearrangement uses TRBV24-1 and TRBJ2-7; maybe TRBD2 (6 bases). Germline loops: CDR1 KGHDR, CDR2 SFDVKD. The CDR3 is made up of 13 amino acids. Trimming removed 1 base at V and 7 bases at J, with 10 bases between. CDR3 DNA: TGTGCCACCAGTGATTTCAGGGACTCTGAGCAGTACTTC. This translates into CATSDFRDSEQYF.

This clone showed up just once. This sequence joins TRBV11-2 and TRBJ1-1; D remains unclear. The CDR3 sequence is 16 residues long. Germline CDR1 reads SGHAT; CDR2 reads FQNNGV. Trimming left V 5 bases short and J 0 bases short, with 16 bases between. CDR3 DNA: TGTGCCAGCAGCCATTTTCAACTAATGGTGAACACTGAAGCTTTCTTT. As protein: CASSHFQLMVNTEAFF.

This chain connects TRBV5-5 to TRBJ2-6; D is ambiguous. V shed 0 bases and J shed 0 bases, with 7 bases lying between them. Germline values: CDR1 SGHKS, CDR2 YYEKEE (reference sequence). The CDR3 runs 16 residues. CDR3 sequence (DNA): TGTGCCAGCAGCTTGGGACAATCCTCTGGGGCCAACGTCCTGACTTTC. It yields the protein CASSLGQSSGANVLTF.

V and J are TRBV5-5 and TRBJ1-1; no reliable D call. Germline CDR1 SGHKS, CDR2 YYEKEE (reference sequence). V gave up 2 bases and J gave up 4 bases, with 24 bases separating them. The CDR3 runs 18 residues. The CDR3 sequence is CASSFRTLAIEAFTEAFF. CDR3 DNA sequence: TGTGCCAGCAGCTTCCGGACCCTAGCCATAGAAGCCTTCACTGAAGCTTTCTTT.

The V call is TRBV3-1 (or the pseudogene TRBV3-2), the J call TRBJ2-1, with 10 bases identical to TRBD2. Per the germline V gene, CDR1 is LGHDT and CDR2 is YNNKEL (reference sequence). With 5 bases clipped from V and 6 bases from J, the junction kept 7 bases outside the gene matches. This CDR3 comprises 15 residues. The CDR3 loop is CASSKSGGAGNEQFF. The CDR3 bases are TGTGCCAGCAGCAAGAGCGGGGGGGCAGGCAATGAGCAGTTCTTC.

In DNA form, the CDR3 reads TGTGCCAGCACCCCCCGATGGGAGCTGTTTTTT. The encoded protein is CASTPRWELFF. V gene TRBV6-6 combines with J gene TRBJ2-2; D not resolved. The CDR3 totals 11 residues. Between the trimmed V and J ends, which lost 7 bases and 9 bases, there was a span of 9 bases. The germline V gene has CDR1 MNHNY and CDR2 SVGAGI (reference sequence).

The chain combines TRBV19 with TRBJ2-2; 9 positions match TRBD1. Germline V lookup: CDR1 LNHDA, CDR2 SQIVND (reference sequence). The V segment lost 6 bases and the J segment 3 bases; nucleotides outside the gene matches: 2. This CDR3 contains 14 residues. Written as DNA, the CDR3 is TGTGCCAGTAGAGGGACAGGGTACACCGGGGAGCTGTTTTTT. Translated: CASRGTGYTGELFF.

The chain uses TRBV7-9 and TRBJ1-1; D is perhaps TRBD1 (6 bases). Trimming shortened V by 1 base and J by 1 base, and 10 bases separated the two germline ends. This CDR3 has 15 residues. Germline values: CDR1 SEHNR, CDR2 FQNEAQ (reference sequence). Here the CDR3 reads CASSLVGGWNTEAFF. CDR3 sequence (DNA): TGTGCCAGCAGCTTAGTGGGGGGCTGGAACACTGAAGCTTTCTTT.

This clone has only one observation. The rearrangement joins TRBV4-1 to TRBJ2-1, with 11 bases matching TRBD2. Trimming removed 1 base from V and 6 bases from J; junction bases left unmatched: 11. The CDR3 totals 18 residues. Germline V gene data show CDR1 as MGHRA and CDR2 as YSYEKL. The CDR3 sequence: CASSQAPHLAGGFNEQFF. The CDR3 bases are TGCGCCAGCAGCCAAGCGCCTCACCTAGCGGGGGGATTCAATGAGCAGTTCTTC.

This chain links TRBV11-2 with TRBJ1-2; TRBD1 agrees at 7 bases. Germline values: CDR1 SGHAT, CDR2 FQNNGV. Trimming at V came to 1 base and at J to 8 bases, leaving 7 bases not matched to a gene. The CDR3 extends over 14 amino acids. CDR3 residues: CASSLVDRVEGYTF. CDR3 DNA sequence: TGTGCCAGCAGCTTAGTTGACAGGGTGGAAGGCTACACCTTC.

The chain is built from TRBV5-1 and TRBJ2-3; a weak D match, TRBD1 (5 bases). CDR1 SGHRS and CDR2 YFSETQ come from the germline V gene. The CDR3 is 14 residues long. V was pared by 2 bases and J by 2 bases, with 9 bases between. CDR3 DNA: TGCGCCAGCAGCTTAAGGGGAATCACAGATACGCAGTATTTT. It codes for CASSLRGITDTQYF. Drawing the rest from reference TRBV5-1 and TRBJ2-3, the complete variable domain is KAGVTQTPRYLIKTRGQQVTLSCSPISGHRSVSWYQQTPGQGLQFLFEYFSETQRNKGNFPGRFSGRQFSNSRSEMNVSTLELGDSALYLCASSLRGITDTQYFGPGTRLTVL.

This chain connects TRBV3-1 (or the pseudogene TRBV3-2) to TRBJ2-1, with a possible D match to TRBD1 (5 bases). V shed 0 bases and J shed 0 bases, with 15 bases lying between them. Per germline, CDR1 LGHDT and CDR2 YNNKEL (reference sequence). The CDR3 totals 18 residues. The CDR3 DNA sequence: TGTGCCAGCAGCCAAGATATCAAAGGGGCGAGCTCCTACAATGAGCAGTTCTTC. Translation gives CASSQDIKGASSYNEQFF.

The V gene is TRBV6-5, the J gene TRBJ2-7, with TRBD1 identical over 9 bases. The CDR3 loop spans 15 amino acids. Germline assignment: CDR1 MNHEY and CDR2 SVGAGI. V trimming: 6 bases; J trimming: 1 base; junction bases outside the gene matches: 7. The CDR3 protein is CASRTDRGVSYEQYF. DNA for the CDR3: TGTGCCAGCAGGACCGACAGGGGGGTATCCTACGAGCAGTACTTC.

The rearrangement joins TRBV11-3 to TRBJ2-3, with TRBD2 matching over 10 bases. V was clipped by 5 bases and J by 2 bases; unmatched bases: 7. Germline values: CDR1 SGHNT, CDR2 YENEEA. The CDR3 is 16 residues long. This CDR3 is CASSPSGGAYTDTQYF. CDR3 DNA sequence: TGTGCCAGCAGCCCGAGCGGGGGGGCCTACACAGATACGCAGTATTTT. Full variable domain (outside the CDR3, taken from reference TRBV11-3 and TRBJ2-3): EAGVVQSPRYKIIEKKQPVAFWCNPISGHNTLYWYLQNLGQGPELLIRYENEEAVDDSQLPKDRFSAERLKGVDSTLKIQPAELGDSAVYLCASSPSGGAYTDTQYFGPGTRLTVL.

The table lists this clone with a count of one. The chain employs TRBV10-3 and TRBJ2-7, with 9 nucleotides matching TRBD1. J lost 5 bases, V lost 10 bases, and 9 bases had no gene match. From germline, CDR1 is ENHRY and CDR2 SYGVKD. The length of the CDR3 is 13 residues. CDR3 sequence: CATNRDRDHEQYF. As DNA, the CDR3 is TGTGCCACCAACCGGGACAGGGACCACGAGCAGTACTTC.

In this sample, this clone turned up once. The V gene is TRBV25-1, the J gene TRBJ2-2; D unclear. The ends were cut back, 8 bases at V and 2 bases at J, with 3 bases in the middle. Per germline, CDR1 MGHDK and CDR2 SYGVNS. CDR3 length: 11 residues. This CDR3 reads CASGNTGELFF. In DNA form, the CDR3 reads TGTGCCAGCGGTAACACCGGGGAGCTGTTTTTT.

The CDR3 protein is CASSFGQRGNSPLHF. CDR3 nucleotide sequence: TGTGCCAGCAGCTTTGGACAGCGCGGGAATTCACCCCTCCACTTT. V is TRBV5-6 and J is TRBJ1-6; TRBD1 is a possible D gene (6 bases). This CDR3 comprises 15 residues. The germline V and J ends were trimmed by 2 bases and 7 bases, with 13 bases remaining between them. From germline, CDR1 is SGHDT and CDR2 YYEEEE.

The chain couples TRBV6-1 to TRBJ1-3; weak D call: TRBD1 (5 bases). Germline values: CDR1 MNHNS, CDR2 SASEGT. This CDR3 has 16 residues. V was pared by 6 bases and J by 0 bases, with 15 bases between. The CDR3, as DNA: TGTGCCAGCAGCGAACAGGCAGCGTACTCTGGAAACACCATATATTTT. It encodes CASSEQAAYSGNTIYF.